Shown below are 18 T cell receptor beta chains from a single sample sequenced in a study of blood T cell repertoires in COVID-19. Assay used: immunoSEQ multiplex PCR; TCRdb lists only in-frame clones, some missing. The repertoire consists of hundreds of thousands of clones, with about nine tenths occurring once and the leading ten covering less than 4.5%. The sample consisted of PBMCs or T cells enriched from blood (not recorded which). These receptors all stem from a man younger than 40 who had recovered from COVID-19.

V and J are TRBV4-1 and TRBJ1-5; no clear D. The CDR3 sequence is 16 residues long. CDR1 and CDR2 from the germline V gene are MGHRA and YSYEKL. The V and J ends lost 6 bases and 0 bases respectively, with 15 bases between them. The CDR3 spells CASRLTLGDSNQPQHF. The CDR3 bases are TGCGCCAGCAGACTCACCTTAGGAGATAGCAATCAGCCCCAGCATTTT.

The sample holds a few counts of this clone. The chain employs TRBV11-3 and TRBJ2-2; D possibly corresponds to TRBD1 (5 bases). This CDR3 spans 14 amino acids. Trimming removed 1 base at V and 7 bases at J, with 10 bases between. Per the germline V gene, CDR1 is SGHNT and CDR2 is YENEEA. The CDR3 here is CASSLGLRDGELFF. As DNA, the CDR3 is TGTGCCAGCAGCTTAGGTCTCAGGGACGGGGAGCTGTTTTTT.

The CDR3: CASSLSRAGVYEQYF. The DNA for the CDR3 is TGTGCCAGCAGCCTTAGCCGGGCCGGGGTCTACGAGCAGTACTTC. The gene calls are TRBV5-4 and TRBJ2-7; D is perhaps TRBD2 (5 bases). The CDR3 length is 15 residues. Per the germline V gene, CDR1 is SGHNT and CDR2 is YYREEE (reference sequence). Deletions cut 4 bases from V and 3 bases from J, with 17 bases between.

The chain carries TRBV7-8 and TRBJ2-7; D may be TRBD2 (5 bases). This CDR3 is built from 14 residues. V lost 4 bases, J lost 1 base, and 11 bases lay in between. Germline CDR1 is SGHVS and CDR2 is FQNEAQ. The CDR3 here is CASSSGAGSYEQYF. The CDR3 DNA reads TGTGCCAGCAGCTCCGGCGCGGGTTCCTACGAGCAGTACTTC.

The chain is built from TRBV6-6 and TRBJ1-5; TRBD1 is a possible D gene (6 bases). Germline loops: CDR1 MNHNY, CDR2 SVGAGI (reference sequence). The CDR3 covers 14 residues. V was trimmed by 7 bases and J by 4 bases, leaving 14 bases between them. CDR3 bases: TGTGCCAGCAATCTCATGGGGGCTAATCAGCCCCAGCATTTT. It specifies CASNLMGANQPQHF.

The CDR3 reads CASNLRRTSGGAGETQYF. The CDR3 DNA reads TGTGCCAGCAACTTAAGGCGGACTAGCGGGGGGGCCGGAGAGACCCAGTACTTC. The chain recombines TRBV2 with TRBJ2-5; 15 bases match TRBD2. The CDR3 totals 18 residues. The germline CDR1 and CDR2 sequences are SNHLY and FYNNEI. Trimming took 7 bases from V and 4 from J; bases not matched to a gene: 13.

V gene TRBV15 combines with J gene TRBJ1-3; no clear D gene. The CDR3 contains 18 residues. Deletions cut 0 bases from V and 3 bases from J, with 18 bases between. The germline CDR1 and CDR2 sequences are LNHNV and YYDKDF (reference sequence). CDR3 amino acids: CATSRDPSAGFFGNTIYF. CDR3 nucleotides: TGTGCCACCAGCAGAGATCCCTCCGCGGGGTTCTTTGGAAACACCATATATTTT. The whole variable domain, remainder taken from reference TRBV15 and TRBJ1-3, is DAMVIQNPRYQVTQFGKPVTLSCSQTLNHNVMYWYQQKSSQAPKLLFHYYDKDFNNEADTPDNFQSRRPNTSFCFLDIRSPGLGDTAMYLCATSRDPSAGFFGNTIYFGEGSWLTVV.

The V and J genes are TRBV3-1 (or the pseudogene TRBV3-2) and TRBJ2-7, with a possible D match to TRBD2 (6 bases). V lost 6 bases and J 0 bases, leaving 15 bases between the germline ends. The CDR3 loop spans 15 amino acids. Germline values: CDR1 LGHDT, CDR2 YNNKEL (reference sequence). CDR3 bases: TGTGCCAGCAGTCGGACTAACCTCAGCTCCTACGAGCAGTACTTC. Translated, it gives CASSRTNLSSYEQYF.

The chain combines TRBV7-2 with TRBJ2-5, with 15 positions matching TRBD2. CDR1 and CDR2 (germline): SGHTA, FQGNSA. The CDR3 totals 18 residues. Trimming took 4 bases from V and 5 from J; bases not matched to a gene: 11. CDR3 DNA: TGTGCCAGCAGCTCAGGAGGACTAGCGGGGGGGCTCGGGGAGACCCAGTACTTC. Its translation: CASSSGGLAGGLGETQYF.

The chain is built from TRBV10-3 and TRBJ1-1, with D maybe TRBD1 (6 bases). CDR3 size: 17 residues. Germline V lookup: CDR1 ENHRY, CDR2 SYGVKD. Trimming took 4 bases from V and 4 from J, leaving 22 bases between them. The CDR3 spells CAISGPTGGRWSTEAFF. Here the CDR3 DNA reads TGTGCCATCAGTGGCCCGACAGGAGGACGGTGGAGCACTGAAGCTTTCTTT.

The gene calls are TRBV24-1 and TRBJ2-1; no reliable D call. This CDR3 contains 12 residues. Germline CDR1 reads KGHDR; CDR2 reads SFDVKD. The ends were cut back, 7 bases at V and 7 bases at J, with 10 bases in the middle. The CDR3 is CATRSSANEQFF. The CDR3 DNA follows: TGTGCCACCAGATCATCCGCGAATGAGCAGTTCTTC.

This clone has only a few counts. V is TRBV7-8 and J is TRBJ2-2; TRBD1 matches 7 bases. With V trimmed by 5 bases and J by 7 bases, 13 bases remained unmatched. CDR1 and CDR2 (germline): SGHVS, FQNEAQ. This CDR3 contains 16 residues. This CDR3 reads CASSRTGQGVGGELFF. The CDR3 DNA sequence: TGTGCCAGCAGCCGAACCGGCCAGGGGGTGGGCGGGGAGCTGTTTTTT.

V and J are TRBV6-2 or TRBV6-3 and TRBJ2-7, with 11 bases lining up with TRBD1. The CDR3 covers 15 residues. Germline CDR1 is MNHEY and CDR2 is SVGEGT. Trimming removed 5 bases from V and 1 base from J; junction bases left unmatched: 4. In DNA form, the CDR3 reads TGTGCCAGCAGTCCAGGACAGGGGGCATCCTACGAGCAGTACTTC. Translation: CASSPGQGASYEQYF.

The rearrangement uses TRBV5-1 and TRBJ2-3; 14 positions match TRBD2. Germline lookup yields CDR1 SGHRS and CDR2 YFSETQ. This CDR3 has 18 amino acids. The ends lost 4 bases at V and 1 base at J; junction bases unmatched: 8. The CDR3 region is CASSPGLAGGLGTDTQYF. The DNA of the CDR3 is TGCGCCAGCAGCCCCGGACTAGCGGGGGGCCTTGGCACAGATACGCAGTATTTT.

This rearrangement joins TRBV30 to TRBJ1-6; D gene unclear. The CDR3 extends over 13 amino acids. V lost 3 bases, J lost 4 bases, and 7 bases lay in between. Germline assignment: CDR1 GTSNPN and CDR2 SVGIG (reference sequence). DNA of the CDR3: TGTGCCTGGAGAGGGAGGTATAATTCACCCCTCCACTTT. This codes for CAWRGRYNSPLHF.

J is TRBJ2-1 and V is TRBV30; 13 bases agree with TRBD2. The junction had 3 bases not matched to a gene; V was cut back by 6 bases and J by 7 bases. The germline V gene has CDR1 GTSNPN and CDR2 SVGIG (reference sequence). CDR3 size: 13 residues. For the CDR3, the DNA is TGTGCCTGCCAGACTAGCGGGGGGAATGAGCAGTTCTTC. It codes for CACQTSGGNEQFF.

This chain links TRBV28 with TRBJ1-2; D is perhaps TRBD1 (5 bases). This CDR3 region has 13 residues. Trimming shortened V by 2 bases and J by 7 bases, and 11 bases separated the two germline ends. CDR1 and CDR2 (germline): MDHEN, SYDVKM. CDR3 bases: TGTGCCAGCAGTTTAGACAGCCGTCCTGGCTACACCTTC. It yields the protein CASSLDSRPGYTF.

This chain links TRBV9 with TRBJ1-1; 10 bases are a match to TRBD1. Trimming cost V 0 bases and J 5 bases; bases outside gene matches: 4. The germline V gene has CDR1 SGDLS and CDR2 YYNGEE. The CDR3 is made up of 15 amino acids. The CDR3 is CASSVGQGAETEAFF. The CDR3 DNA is TGTGCCAGCAGCGTAGGACAGGGGGCTGAAACTGAAGCTTTCTTT. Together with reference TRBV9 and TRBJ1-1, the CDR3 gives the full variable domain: DSGVTQTPKHLITATGQRVTLRCSPRSGDLSVYWYQQSLDQGLQFLIQYYNGEERAKGNILERFSAQQFPDLHSELNLSSLELGDSALYFCASSVGQGAETEAFFGQGTRLTVV.